The source of this T cell receptor beta chain is a study of identical twins. This clonotype has only a few counts. TCRdb re-analysed the 5' RACE reads in MiXCR, keeping a single row per CDR3 protein. The repertoire holds 250,000 or so distinct CDR3 sequences, with approximately 6.8% as singletons. Germline V gives CDR1 ENHRY, CDR2 SYGVKD. V shed 3 bases and J shed 0 bases, with 10 bases lying between them. This CDR3 is built from 15 residues. The same sample was also studied in work on yellow fever vaccine responses in identical twins.

The sequenced sample consisted of CD8+ T cells sorted from blood. The chain has TRBV10-3 and TRBJ2-3, with D possibly TRBD1 on 6 matching bases. The sequence was collected from a woman aged 18-29 years in good health. As DNA, the CDR3 is TGTGCCATCAGTGACGGACAGTCTAGCACAGATACGCAGTATTTT. Residues: CAISDGQSSTDTQYF.